This T cell receptor (beta chain) was captured in a study of T-cell memory formation after mild COVID-19. Study findings and constraints: Pre-infection memory showed some responding clones, and this suggested that cross-reactive memory joined.

Constant-segment primers served in 5'RACE that generated TCR alpha and TCR beta cDNA libraries bearing sample barcodes and UMIs. TCRdb recomputed calls from the 5' RACE reads with MiXCR, one row per CDR3 protein. The table lists around 470,000 distinct CDR3 sequences, roughly 20% of them singletons. The CDR3 runs to 14 residues. V was shortened by 0 bases and J by 5 bases, with 7 bases between the two germline ends. CDR1 LGHDT and CDR2 YNNKEL come from the germline V gene (reference sequence). Comments on this clonotype: Its cognate antigen is unknown.

The TCR comes from an adult woman who had mild COVID-19 (a few samples of this study predate the infection). Cell type and time point are not known. Source material: PBMCs or a T cell subset sorted from them (not recorded which). The V call is TRBV3-1, the J call TRBJ2-2, with D hard to call. The chain's CDR3 is CASSQDGLTGELFF. DNA of the CDR3: TGTGCCAGCAGCCAAGATGGATTAACCGGGGAGCTGTTTTTT.